These T cell receptor beta chains were read from a single sample in a study of tumour-infiltrating T cells in Burkitt lymphoma. Clones were read by immunoSEQ multiplex PCR, and TCRdb kept only the in-frame ones, dropping some. The sample carries 14,000 or so clones, 25% to 35% recorded once. What was sequenced was tumor tissue. All receptors come from a human donor with diffuse large B-cell lymphoma. The CDR3 runs from the conserved cysteine through the conserved F or W. Fields, in order: clone size, V gene, J gene, D gene, CDR3 protein, CDR3 DNA. D genes are given only for firm matches. Where a row states a size, it is once, few, many or the class of an expanded clone; other rows omit it.

clone_size: NA; v_call: TRBV5-4; j_call: TRBJ2-1; d_call: TRBD2; cdr3_aa: CASSPWGWGLAGYNEQFF; cdr3_nt: TGTGCCAGCAGCCCATGGGGATGGGGACTAGCGGGGTACAATGAGCAGTTCTTC
clone_size: NA; v_call: TRBV19; j_call: TRBJ2-3; d_call: NA; cdr3_aa: CASSILWDTDTQYF; cdr3_nt: TGTGCCAGTAGTATTCTGTGGGACACAGATACGCAGTATTTT
clone_size: NA; v_call: TRBV11-2; j_call: TRBJ1-4; d_call: TRBD1; cdr3_aa: CASSLDDPGQGQKLFF; cdr3_nt: TGTGCCAGCAGCTTAGATGACCCGGGACAGGGTCAAAAACTGTTTTTT
clone_size: few; v_call: TRBV6-4; j_call: TRBJ2-1; d_call: NA; cdr3_aa: CASKLGPLYNEQFF; cdr3_nt: TGTGCCAGCAAACTAGGGCCCCTATACAATGAGCAGTTCTTC
clone_size: few; v_call: TRBV5-6; j_call: TRBJ2-3; d_call: NA; cdr3_aa: CASKESPSTDTQYF; cdr3_nt: TGTGCCAGCAAGGAGAGCCCTAGCACAGATACGCAGTATTTT
clone_size: NA; v_call: TRBV7-9; j_call: TRBJ2-1; d_call: TRBD2; cdr3_aa: CASSSGSGREQFF; cdr3_nt: TGTGCCAGCAGCTCAGGGAGCGGGAGGGAGCAGTTCTTC
clone_size: large; v_call: TRBV5-8; j_call: TRBJ1-1; d_call: NA; cdr3_aa: CASRLGREAFF; cdr3_nt: TGTGCCAGCAGACTGGGGCGTGAAGCTTTCTTT
clone_size: few; v_call: TRBV7-9; j_call: TRBJ2-7; d_call: NA; cdr3_aa: CAAGSSYEQYF; cdr3_nt: TGTGCCGCGGGTAGCTCCTACGAGCAGTACTTC
clone_size: medium-sized; v_call: TRBV19; j_call: TRBJ2-1; d_call: TRBD2; cdr3_aa: CASSIDGLAGVEQFF; cdr3_nt: TGTGCCAGTAGTATCGATGGACTAGCGGGAGTCGAGCAGTTCTTC
clone_size: few; v_call: TRBV30; j_call: TRBJ2-3; d_call: TRBD2; cdr3_aa: CAWSPSGEEYWYF; cdr3_nt: TGTGCCTGGTCCCCTAGCGGGGAAGAATACTGGTATTTT
clone_size: NA; v_call: TRBV19; j_call: TRBJ2-2; d_call: NA; cdr3_aa: CASSIGAGTGELFF; cdr3_nt: TGTGCCAGTAGTATAGGCGCGGGCACCGGGGAGCTGTTTTTT
clone_size: NA; v_call: TRBV6-5; j_call: TRBJ2-2; d_call: NA; cdr3_aa: CASRDLSTGELFF; cdr3_nt: TGTGCCAGCCGAGATTTGTCCACCGGGGAGCTGTTTTTT
clone_size: NA; v_call: TRBV27; j_call: TRBJ2-3; d_call: NA; cdr3_aa: CASSLFRLDTQYF; cdr3_nt: TGTGCCAGCAGTTTATTCCGACTAGACACGCAGTATTTT
clone_size: NA; v_call: TRBV13; j_call: TRBJ2-2; d_call: TRBD1; cdr3_aa: CASSSRGLNGELFF; cdr3_nt: TGTGCCAGCAGCTCGAGGGGGCTGAACGGGGAGCTGTTTTTT
clone_size: few; v_call: TRBV6-1; j_call: TRBJ1-5; d_call: NA; cdr3_aa: CASSESWDQPQHF; cdr3_nt: TGTGCCAGCAGTGAATCATGGGATCAGCCCCAGCATTTT
clone_size: few; v_call: TRBV30; j_call: TRBJ1-5; d_call: TRBD1; cdr3_aa: CAWSRGVDQPQHF; cdr3_nt: TGTGCCTGGAGCAGGGGGGTCGATCAGCCCCAGCATTTT
clone_size: few; v_call: TRBV27; j_call: TRBJ1-2; d_call: TRBD1; cdr3_aa: CASSSTGFGYTF; cdr3_nt: TGTGCCAGCAGCTCGACAGGGTTTGGCTACACCTTC
clone_size: NA; v_call: TRBV5-8; j_call: TRBJ2-1; d_call: TRBD2; cdr3_aa: CASSPGGLAGLDEQFF; cdr3_nt: TGTGCCAGCAGCCCCGGTGGACTAGCGGGATTAGATGAGCAGTTCTTC
clone_size: few; v_call: TRBV18; j_call: TRBJ2-5; d_call: NA; cdr3_aa: CASSPRDETQYF; cdr3_nt: TGTGCCAGCTCACCACGGGACGAGACCCAGTACTTC
clone_size: NA; v_call: TRBV19; j_call: TRBJ2-7; d_call: NA; cdr3_aa: CASSIDGYEQYF; cdr3_nt: TGTGCCAGTAGTATAGACGGGTACGAGCAGTACTTC
clone_size: NA; v_call: TRBV11-2; j_call: TRBJ2-7; d_call: TRBD2; cdr3_aa: CASSTTSGRVEQYF; cdr3_nt: TGTGCCAGCAGCACAACTAGCGGGAGAGTTGAGCAGTACTTC
clone_size: NA; v_call: TRBV15; j_call: TRBJ2-7; d_call: NA; cdr3_aa: CATSMEGTYEQYF; cdr3_nt: TGTGCCACCAGCATGGAGGGAACCTACGAGCAGTACTTC
clone_size: few; v_call: TRBV7-9; j_call: TRBJ1-2; d_call: NA; cdr3_aa: CASSSVGRTNYGYTF; cdr3_nt: TGTGCCAGCAGCTCAGTGGGACGGACAAACTATGGCTACACCTTC
clone_size: NA; v_call: TRBV7-2; j_call: TRBJ2-5; d_call: NA; cdr3_aa: CASSGGRQETQYF; cdr3_nt: TGTGCCAGCAGCGGAGGCAGGCAAGAGACCCAGTACTTC
clone_size: NA; v_call: TRBV6-5; j_call: TRBJ2-7; d_call: TRBD1; cdr3_aa: CASSRTGSEQYF; cdr3_nt: TGTGCCAGCAGCCGGACAGGGTCCGAGCAGTACTTC
clone_size: NA; v_call: TRBV30; j_call: TRBJ2-5; d_call: NA; cdr3_aa: CAWSMGRETQYF; cdr3_nt: TGTGCCTGGAGTATGGGGAGGGAGACCCAGTACTTC
clone_size: few; v_call: TRBV14; j_call: TRBJ1-1; d_call: NA; cdr3_aa: CASSLPGTALLGAFF; cdr3_nt: TGTGCCAGCAGCCTCCCTGGGACGGCCCTTCTAGGAGCTTTCTTT
clone_size: NA; v_call: TRBV30; j_call: TRBJ1-4; d_call: NA; cdr3_aa: CAWSPGGARVEKLFF; cdr3_nt: TGTGCCTGGAGTCCGGGGGGGGCAAGGGTTGAAAAACTGTTTTTT
clone_size: NA; v_call: TRBV5-5; j_call: TRBJ1-2; d_call: NA; cdr3_aa: CASSPQPGKDYGYTF; cdr3_nt: TGTGCCAGCAGCCCGCAGCCAGGGAAGGACTATGGCTACACCTTC
clone_size: few; v_call: TRBV5-1; j_call: TRBJ2-1; d_call: NA; cdr3_aa: CASSLGGGTYNEQFF; cdr3_nt: TGCGCCAGCAGCTTAGGGGGAGGAACCTACAATGAGCAGTTCTTC
clone_size: NA; v_call: TRBV5-1; j_call: TRBJ2-1; d_call: NA; cdr3_aa: CASSLSLSREQFF; cdr3_nt: TGCGCCAGCAGCTTGAGTCTTTCCCGCGAGCAGTTCTTC
clone_size: NA; v_call: TRBV6-5; j_call: TRBJ2-1; d_call: NA; cdr3_aa: CASSSRSGQPYNEQFF; cdr3_nt: TGTGCCAGCAGTTCCAGGTCGGGGCAACCCTACAATGAGCAGTTCTTC
clone_size: NA; v_call: TRBV5-1; j_call: TRBJ2-7; d_call: NA; cdr3_aa: CASSASYEQYF; cdr3_nt: TGCGCCAGCAGCGCATCCTACGAGCAGTACTTC
clone_size: few; v_call: TRBV6-5; j_call: TRBJ1-1; d_call: TRBD1; cdr3_aa: CASSGQGYTEAFF; cdr3_nt: TGTGCCAGCAGTGGACAGGGGTACACTGAAGCTTTCTTT
clone_size: NA; v_call: TRBV28; j_call: TRBJ1-2; d_call: NA; cdr3_aa: CASRNYGYTF; cdr3_nt: TGTGCCAGCAGGAACTATGGCTACACCTTC
clone_size: NA; v_call: TRBV9; j_call: TRBJ1-1; d_call: NA; cdr3_aa: CASSVDPSTEAFF; cdr3_nt: TGTGCCAGCAGCGTAGATCCAAGCACTGAAGCTTTCTTT
clone_size: NA; v_call: TRBV7-9; j_call: TRBJ2-1; d_call: NA; cdr3_aa: CASTFGGGRNEQFF; cdr3_nt: TGTGCCAGCACCTTTGGAGGAGGACGGAATGAGCAGTTCTTC
clone_size: NA; v_call: TRBV9; j_call: TRBJ2-7; d_call: NA; cdr3_aa: CVSSKYGSYEQYF; cdr3_nt: TGTGTCAGCTCGAAGTACGGCTCCTACGAGCAGTACTTC
clone_size: medium-sized; v_call: TRBV19; j_call: TRBJ1-2; d_call: TRBD1; cdr3_aa: CASRTGGGSDGYTF; cdr3_nt: TGTGCCAGTAGGACAGGGGGCGGGTCGGATGGCTACACCTTC
clone_size: few; v_call: TRBV30; j_call: TRBJ1-1; d_call: NA; cdr3_aa: CAWTGGGRGTEAFF; cdr3_nt: TGTGCCTGGACCGGAGGAGGCAGGGGCACTGAAGCTTTCTTT
clone_size: medium-sized; v_call: TRBV5-5; j_call: TRBJ1-5; d_call: NA; cdr3_aa: CASSAWGEAQPQHF; cdr3_nt: TGTGCCAGCAGCGCATGGGGGGAAGCTCAGCCCCAGCATTTT
clone_size: NA; v_call: TRBV9; j_call: TRBJ2-2; d_call: NA; cdr3_aa: CASSVRTTSFTGELFF; cdr3_nt: TGTGCCAGCAGCGTTAGAACTACATCGTTCACCGGGGAGCTGTTTTTT
clone_size: few; v_call: TRBV5-1; j_call: TRBJ1-3; d_call: TRBD1; cdr3_aa: CASSTSGTGSGNTIYF; cdr3_nt: TGCGCCAGCAGCACCTCCGGGACAGGGTCTGGAAACACCATATATTTT
clone_size: NA; v_call: TRBV7-9; j_call: TRBJ2-3; d_call: NA; cdr3_aa: CASSSALADDTQYF; cdr3_nt: TGTGCCAGCAGCTCAGCCTTAGCGGACGATACGCAGTATTTT
clone_size: few; v_call: TRBV21-1; j_call: TRBJ2-5; d_call: NA; cdr3_aa: CASRIMVAEGTQYF; cdr3_nt: NA
clone_size: once; v_call: TRBV11-2; j_call: TRBJ2-5; d_call: TRBD1; cdr3_aa: CASSHGVGQMQETQYF; cdr3_nt: TGTGCCAGCAGCCACGGAGTGGGACAGATGCAAGAGACCCAGTACTTC
clone_size: NA; v_call: TRBV19; j_call: TRBJ1-1; d_call: TRBD1; cdr3_aa: CASSSRGQYTEAFF; cdr3_nt: TGTGCCAGTAGTTCGAGGGGGCAGTACACTGAAGCTTTCTTT
clone_size: NA; v_call: TRBV19; j_call: TRBJ1-5; d_call: NA; cdr3_aa: CASATGYSNQPQHF; cdr3_nt: TGTGCCAGTGCCACAGGTTATAGCAATCAGCCCCAGCATTTT